These T cell receptor beta chains were read from a single sample in a study of blood T cell repertoires in COVID-19. The method was immunoSEQ multiplex PCR; TCRdb's version includes in-frame clones alone and lacks a portion of them. The table includes about 120,000 clones, less than 95% detected once. Sequences were obtained from peripheral blood. These receptors originate from a human donor with active COVID-19. The donor label of this sample is uncertain. CDR3s leave out the opening cysteine and the closing phenylalanine or tryptophan. The order of the fields is V gene, D gene, J gene, CDR3 protein. The D gene is left open where the match is weak.

V: TRBV19; D: TRBD1; J: TRBJ1-1; CDR3: ASTPQGENTEAF
V: TRBV19; D: .; J: TRBJ2-7; CDR3: ASSMGMYEQY
V: TRBV3-1/TRBV3-2; D: .; J: TRBJ2-5; CDR3: ASSQVSTFGQETQY
V: TRBV12-3/TRBV12-4; D: .; J: TRBJ1-2; CDR3: ASSIMTGDGYT
V: TRBV7-2; D: .; J: TRBJ1-2; CDR3: ASSLGLSGGGNYGYT
V: TRBV13; D: TRBD2; J: TRBJ2-3; CDR3: ASSLRTGGGTDTQY
V: TRBV4-2; D: TRBD1; J: TRBJ1-4; CDR3: ASSQEGGGTGLEKLF
V: TRBV4-3; D: TRBD2; J: TRBJ2-1; CDR3: ASSQEGRARGLAGGLNEQF
V: TRBV5-1; D: TRBD1; J: TRBJ1-1; CDR3: ASSLFRGRNTEAF
V: TRBV29-1; D: .; J: TRBJ1-1; CDR3: SVRGTEAF
V: TRBV19; D: .; J: TRBJ2-1; CDR3: ASRGARYNEQF
V: TRBV11-2; D: .; J: TRBJ2-2; CDR3: ASSLAGAGELF
V: TRBV6-2/TRBV6-3; D: TRBD2; J: TRBJ2-3; CDR3: ASSYSLSGGLTDTQY
V: TRBV11-3; D: TRBD1; J: TRBJ2-3; CDR3: ASSLGQGADTQY
V: TRBV6-6; D: .; J: TRBJ1-6; CDR3: ASSRTRPSSYNSPLH
V: TRBV9; D: TRBD2; J: TRBJ2-1; CDR3: ASSGRAGGFYNEQF
V: TRBV2; D: .; J: TRBJ2-5; CDR3: ASSEALGSGSETQY
V: TRBV29-1; D: .; J: TRBJ1-4; CDR3: SVEGQDNEKLF
V: TRBV3-1/TRBV3-2; D: .; J: TRBJ1-1; CDR3: ASSPSGGQLSSGEAF
V: TRBV5-4; D: TRBD2; J: TRBJ2-7; CDR3: ASSPSSGGSYEQY
V: TRBV5-4; D: TRBD2; J: TRBJ2-1; CDR3: ASSPVAGDYNEQF
V: TRBV18; D: TRBD1; J: TRBJ1-1; CDR3: ASSPRGQGIGTTEAF
V: TRBV5-1; D: TRBD1; J: TRBJ2-3; CDR3: ASSPGTGASTDTQY
V: TRBV11-2; D: TRBD1; J: TRBJ1-2; CDR3: ASSSVQGSMWGNYGYT
V: TRBV2; D: TRBD1; J: TRBJ1-3; CDR3: ARTGGSGNTIY
V: TRBV23-1; D: TRBD2; J: TRBJ2-1; CDR3: ASSHRYSGGRYNEQF
V: TRBV5-1; D: TRBD1; J: TRBJ2-1; CDR3: ASGRDRGNEQF
V: TRBV5-4; D: TRBD2; J: TRBJ2-5; CDR3: ASRKPGLAGETQY
V: TRBV6-2/TRBV6-3; D: TRBD1; J: TRBJ2-7; CDR3: ASSGQGRVSEQY
V: TRBV29-1; D: TRBD2; J: TRBJ2-1; CDR3: SVRGGDTYNEQF
V: TRBV19; D: .; J: TRBJ2-7; CDR3: ASSKGPHRDLSYEQY
V: TRBV19; D: TRBD1; J: TRBJ2-2; CDR3: ASRHPPHRGPGELF
V: TRBV3-1/TRBV3-2; D: TRBD2; J: TRBJ2-1; CDR3: ASSQTSGEYNEQF
V: TRBV5-4; D: .; J: TRBJ2-5; CDR3: ASSALGLGETQY
V: TRBV5-8; D: .; J: TRBJ1-2; CDR3: ASSTRGGRIYGYT
V: TRBV15; D: TRBD1; J: TRBJ1-2; CDR3: ATRNDRGSYYGYT